This T cell receptor (beta chain) was found in a study of spatial heterogeneity in lung cancer. At least ten counts were recorded for this clonotype. Each CDR3 protein gets one entry after TCRdb re-called the 5' RACE reads with MiXCR. The sample holds more than 30,000 distinct CDR3 sequences; approximately 5.6% are singletons and the top ten take roughly 25%. The time point denotes: sample taken at primary tumor resection. The receptor was derived from a female donor with early-stage non-small cell lung cancer. The starting material was PBMCs, obtained at surgery.

The CDR3 DNA is TGTGCCAGCAGTCCGGGACAGGGGGGATTTAATAGCAATCAGCCCCAGCATTTT. Its protein product is CASSPGQGGFNSNQPQHF. The chain recombines TRBV28 with TRBJ1-5; 11 nucleotides match TRBD1. This CDR3 contains 18 residues. Germline CDR1 reads MDHEN; CDR2 reads SYDVKM. V lost 5 bases, J lost 0 bases, and 9 bases stayed unmatched.